Sequencing of this TCR beta chain was carried out in a study of brain T cells in children with intractable seizures. The sequenced cases were selected for having the highest brain T cell transcript signatures. Before surgery, patients took at least one anti-epileptic drug. Details on this clone: Its cognate antigen is unknown.

Data came from immunoSEQ multiplex PCR; TCRdb stores just in-frame clones and leaves some out. The data show roughly 110,000 clones, approximately 94% seen once. Regarding the study as a whole: Pre- and post-surgery blood differed in depth, so pre-surgery absences may be undersampling. Only CDR3 sequence similarity suggested viral specificity, without known HCMV serostatus.

CDR1 is SGHVS and CDR2 is FNYEAQ in the germline V gene. The CDR3 is made up of 19 amino acids. Trimming at V came to 3 bases and at J to 4 bases, leaving 13 bases not matched to a gene. This receptor was taken from a boy less than two years old with hemimegalencephaly and intractable seizures. The chain employs TRBV7-6 and TRBJ2-5, with 14 nucleotides matching TRBD2. The input for sequencing was peripheral blood, taken at surgery. The CDR3 DNA follows: TGTGCCAGCAGCTTCCCCGCCTGGGGCGGACTAGCGGGAGGAGAGACCCAGTACTTC. It codes for CASSFPAWGGLAGGETQYF.